Listed below are T cell receptor beta chains from one sample, sequenced in a study of response to subunit inactivated influenza vaccine. TCRdb passed the RT-PCR reads through MiXCR, listing each CDR3 protein once. The sample records about 310,000 distinct CDR3 sequences, around 20% being singletons. The sequences come from PBMCs from blood, collected 21 months after vaccination. All receptors derive from a man between 50 and 75 years old who received an inactivated influenza vaccine. CDR3s include the opening cysteine and the closing phenylalanine or tryptophan. D genes are given only for firm matches. The size of a clone is reported for some rows only, either as once, few or many, or as a class for expanded clones.

D gene | J gene | V gene | clone size | CDR3 protein | CDR3 DNA
. | TRBJ1-5 | TRBV10-3 | few | CAISESSLDGPQHF | TGTGCCATCAGTGAGTCGTCTTTGGACGGGCCCCAGCATTTT
. | TRBJ1-5 | TRBV10-3 | few | CAIRSGGDQPQHF | TGTGCCATCAGGAGCGGGGGGGATCAGCCCCAGCATTTT
. | TRBJ1-1 | TRBV20-1 | many | CSARDRRAGALFTEAFF | TGCAGTGCTAGAGATAGAAGGGCCGGAGCTCTCTTCACTGAAGCTTTCTTT
. | TRBJ2-7 | TRBV9 | once | CASSTSGTIYEQYF | TGTGCCAGCAGCACCTCCGGGACCATCTACGAGCAGTACTTC
TRBD1 | TRBJ1-4 | TRBV4-3 | . | CASSHPRPGTGQEEEKLFF | TGCGCCAGCAGCCACCCACGTCCCGGGACAGGGCAGGAGGAGGAAAAACTGTTTTTT
TRBD2 | TRBJ2-1 | TRBV6-1 | few | CASRRTSGNYYNEQFF | TGTGCCAGCAGGCGGACTAGCGGGAACTATTACAATGAGCAGTTCTTC
. | TRBJ1-1 | TRBV20-1 | few | CSAPRLPMNTEAFF | TGCAGTGCTCCCAGGCTCCCAATGAACACTGAAGCTTTCTTT
. | TRBJ1-1 | TRBV4-2 | many | CASSQDGGDAPPGFF | TGTGCCAGCAGCCAAGATGGGGGGGACGCCCCTCCTGGTTTCTTT
TRBD1 | TRBJ1-2 | TRBV10-3 | few | CAISLAHGTGNYGYTF | TGTGCCATCAGTTTGGCCCACGGGACAGGAAACTATGGCTACACCTTC
. | TRBJ1-4 | TRBV7-9 | . | CASSPKAEYEKLFF | TGTGCCAGCAGCCCAAAAGCGGAGTATGAAAAACTGTTTTTT
TRBD2 | TRBJ2-5 | TRBV2 | few | CASSGLAGAETQYF | TGTGCCAGCAGTGGGCTAGCGGGAGCCGAGACCCAGTACTTC
TRBD1 | TRBJ2-7 | TRBV29-1 | . | CSVEDRDDYEQYF | TGCAGCGTCGAGGACAGGGACGACTACGAGCAGTACTTC
TRBD1 | TRBJ2-3 | TRBV7-9 | few | CASSQGASAADTQYF | TGTGCCAGCAGCCAGGGGGCTAGCGCAGCAGATACGCAGTATTTT
. | TRBJ1-5 | TRBV4-1 | . | CASSQDHGTKTYSNQPQHF | TGCGCCAGCAGCCAAGACCATGGGACAAAGACATATAGCAATCAGCCCCAGCATTTT
. | TRBJ2-6 | TRBV20-1 | few | CSARAPGLPGANVLTF | TGCAGTGCTAGAGCCCCAGGGTTGCCTGGGGCCAACGTCCTGACTTTC
. | TRBJ2-5 | TRBV10-2 | . | CASSDTGVNRETQYF | TGCGCCAGCAGTGATACGGGGGTCAACCGGGAGACCCAGTACTTC
TRBD2 | TRBJ2-1 | TRBV29-1 | . | CSVEWTSGTPVGEQFF | TGCAGCGTTGAATGGACTAGCGGGACCCCCGTAGGAGAGCAGTTCTTC
TRBD2 | TRBJ2-7 | TRBV10-3 | few | CAISVLAGGSYEQYF | TGTGCCATCAGTGTCCTGGCGGGGGGTTCCTACGAGCAGTACTTC
. | TRBJ1-1 | TRBV3-1 | . | CASSHMNGGTEAFF | TGTGCCAGCAGCCACATGAACGGGGGTACTGAAGCTTTCTTT
. | TRBJ2-7 | TRBV7-8 | . | CASSQGGAGLYEQYF | TGTGCCAGCAGCCAAGGCGGGGCAGGGCTCTACGAGCAGTACTTC
. | TRBJ1-5 | TRBV23-1 | many | CASKPWGSCNQPQHF | TGCGCCAGCAAACCATGGGGTAGTTGCAATCAGCCCCAGCATTTT
TRBD1 | TRBJ1-1 | TRBV5-1 | . | CASSSGQGAFTEAFF | TGCGCCAGCAGCTCCGGACAGGGGGCCTTCACTGAAGCTTTCTTT
. | TRBJ2-7 | TRBV10-1 | . | CASSVSPLSYEQYF | TGCGCCAGCAGTGTGTCGCCCCTTTCCTACGAGCAGTACTTC
. | TRBJ1-4 | TRBV9 | few | CASSVDARGVDEKLFF | TGTGCCAGCAGCGTAGATGCGAGGGGAGTAGACGAAAAACTGTTTTTT
TRBD1 | TRBJ1-1 | TRBV7-9 | . | CASSLAGDRGRTEAFF | TGTGCCAGCAGCTTAGCGGGGGACAGAGGCCGAACTGAAGCTTTCTTT
TRBD1 | TRBJ2-5 | TRBV7-9 | . | CASSLGTGVGETQYF | TGTGCCAGCAGCTTAGGGACAGGGGTCGGAGAGACCCAGTACTTC
TRBD1 | TRBJ1-3 | TRBV6-5 | few | CASSYSPGQKGNTIYF | TGTGCCAGCAGTTACTCTCCGGGACAGAAAGGAAACACCATATATTTT
. | TRBJ1-3 | TRBV5-6 | few | CASSEMGGGNTIYF | TGTGCCAGCAGCGAAATGGGCGGTGGAAACACCATATATTTT